A selection of T cell receptor beta chains follows, all from one sample in a study of shared clonotypes between healthy human individuals. The protocol was immunoSEQ multiplex PCR, while the TCRdb copy is restricted to in-frame clones and leaves out a portion. This sample has 490,000 or so clones, with around 80% found just once. Input material: PBMCs. Every receptor here comes from a woman between 35 and 50 years old in good health. Some clones in this sample may be carry-over from other donors' samples. Each CDR3 is given with its conserved first and last residue. Some rows mark clone size as missing; the rest say once, few, many or name a class of expanded clone.

J gene	clone size	V gene	CDR3 protein
TRBJ1-3	.	TRBV27	CASSPLLDRGGGNTIYF
TRBJ2-2	.	TRBV19	CASSRREAGELFF
TRBJ2-1	once	TRBV5-1	CASSFNRGEQFF
TRBJ2-5	.	TRBV9	CASSVSSQETQYF
TRBJ1-1	.	TRBV6-5	CASSPGTVNTEAFF
TRBJ1-6	.	TRBV4-1	CASSQDPRTVYNSPLHF
TRBJ2-7	many	TRBV6-1	CASSEGITSYEQYF
TRBJ1-6	.	TRBV7-2	CASRSPLHF
TRBJ2-7	few	TRBV13	CASSLSSGEQYF
TRBJ1-2	once	TRBV5-1	CASSLFQPSNYGYTF
TRBJ1-4	.	TRBV5-4	CASSPVPGRSTNEKLFF
TRBJ2-3	many	TRBV9	CASSVQPGTDTQYF
TRBJ2-1	.	TRBV10-3	CAISESRLAGGPGNEQFF
TRBJ2-1	.	TRBV5-4	CASSRTSGYNEQFF
TRBJ1-4	.	TRBV21-1	CASSRGTGVTNEKLFF